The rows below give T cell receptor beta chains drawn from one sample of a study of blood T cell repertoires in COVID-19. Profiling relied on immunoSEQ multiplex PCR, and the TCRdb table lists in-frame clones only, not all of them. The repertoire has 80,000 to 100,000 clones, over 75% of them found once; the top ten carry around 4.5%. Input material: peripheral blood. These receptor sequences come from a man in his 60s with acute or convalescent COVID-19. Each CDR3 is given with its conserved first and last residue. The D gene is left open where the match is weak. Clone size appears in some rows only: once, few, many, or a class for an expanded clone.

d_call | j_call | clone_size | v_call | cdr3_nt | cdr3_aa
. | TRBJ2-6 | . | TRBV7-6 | TGTGCCAGCAGCCCCCCTCTAGGGGGCTCTGGGGCCAACGTCCTGACTTTC | CASSPPLGGSGANVLTF
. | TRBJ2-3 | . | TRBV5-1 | TGCGCCAGCAGCTTGGGGGCTGGCACAGATACGCAGTATTTT | CASSLGAGTDTQYF
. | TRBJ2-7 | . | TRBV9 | TGTGCCAGCAGCGTAGCTGGGGCTGGAGGGCCCTACGAGCAGTACTTC | CASSVAGAGGPYEQYF
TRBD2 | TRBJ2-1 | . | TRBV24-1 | TGTGCCACCAGTAGTTCAAGAGGGGTAGCGGGAAGGCACAATGAGCAGTTCTTC | CATSSSRGVAGRHNEQFF
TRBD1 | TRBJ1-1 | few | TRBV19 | TGTGCCAGTACACAGGGGCGGACTGAAGCTTTCTTT | CASTQGRTEAFF
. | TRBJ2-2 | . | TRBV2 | TGTGCCAGCAGTGTTATTCCGAACACCGGGGAGCTGTTTTTT | CASSVIPNTGELFF
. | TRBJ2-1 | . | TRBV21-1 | TGTGCCAGCAGCAAAGACCCGACAAGGTCCTACAATGAGCAGTTCTTC | CASSKDPTRSYNEQFF
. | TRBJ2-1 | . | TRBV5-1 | TGCGCCAGCAGCTTGTCGGGGGAATCCTACAATGAGCAGTTCTTC | CASSLSGESYNEQFF
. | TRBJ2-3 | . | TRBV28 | TGTGCCAGCAGTCCATCAGGGAGGCTCACAGATACGCAGTATTTT | CASSPSGRLTDTQYF
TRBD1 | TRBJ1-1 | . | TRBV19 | TGTGCCAGTAGTATAGACCAGAGACAGGGGCGAACTGAAGCTTTCTTT | CASSIDQRQGRTEAFF
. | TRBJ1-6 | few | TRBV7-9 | TGTGCCAGCAGCTTAGAACAGTATAATTCACCCCTCCACTTT | CASSLEQYNSPLHF
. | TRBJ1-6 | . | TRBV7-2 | TGTGCCAGCAGCCGCGACAGTTCTGGTAATTCACCCCTCCACTTT | CASSRDSSGNSPLHF
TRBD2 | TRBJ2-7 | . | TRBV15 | TGTGCCACCAGCAGTGGCGGGAGTTCGTACGAGCAGTACTTC | CATSSGGSSYEQYF
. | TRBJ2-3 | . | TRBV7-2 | TGTGCCAGCAGCTTAACCAGCGTGAGGACAGATACGCAGTATTTT | CASSLTSVRTDTQYF
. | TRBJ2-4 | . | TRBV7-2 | TGTGCCAGCAGCCCCACGGGCAAAAACATTCAGTACTTC | CASSPTGKNIQYF
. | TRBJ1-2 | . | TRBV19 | TGTGCCAGTACCCCTCTCATGGTCCAGGGGAACTATGGCTACACCTTC | CASTPLMVQGNYGYTF
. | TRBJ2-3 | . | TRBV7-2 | TGTGCCAGTACTTTACTGGGGGGGGCCACAGATACGCAGTATTTT | CASTLLGGATDTQYF
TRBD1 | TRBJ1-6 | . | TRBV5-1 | TGCGCCAGCAGCACCGACAGGGATCTGTCACCCCTCCACTTT | CASSTDRDLSPLHF
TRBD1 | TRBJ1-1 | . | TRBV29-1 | TGCAGCGCCGGGACAGCTTTGTCCATGAACACTGAAGCTTTCTTT | CSAGTALSMNTEAFF
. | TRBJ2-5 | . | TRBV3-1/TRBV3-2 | TGTGCCAGCAGCCCCAGCTTGAGGACAGAAGAGACCCAGTACTTC | CASSPSLRTEETQYF
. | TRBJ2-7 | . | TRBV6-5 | TGTGCCAGCTCAGACAGAGAGCAGTACTTC | CASSDREQYF
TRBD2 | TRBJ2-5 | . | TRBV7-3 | TGTGCCAGCAGCCAGACTAGCGGGAGGTTTGAGACCCAGTACTTC | CASSQTSGRFETQYF
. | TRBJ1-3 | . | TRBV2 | TGTGCCAGCAGGGAACAGGGCCGGCCTGGAAACACCATATATTTT | CASREQGRPGNTIYF
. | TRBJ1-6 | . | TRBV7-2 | TGTGCCAGCAGCTTCGAAACAACAGGGCTAGGCTATAATTCACCCCTCCACTTT | CASSFETTGLGYNSPLHF
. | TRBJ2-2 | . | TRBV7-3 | TGTGCCAGCAGCTTAGAACTAGGCAGAACGAACACCGGGGAGCTGTTTTTT | CASSLELGRTNTGELFF
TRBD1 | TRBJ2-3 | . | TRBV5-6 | TGTGCCAGCAGGATAGGACAGGGGATACGCACAGATACGCAGTATTTT | CASRIGQGIRTDTQYF
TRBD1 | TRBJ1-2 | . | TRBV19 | TGTGCCAGTAGTACCAGATACGACAGGGAGGCAGATGGCTACACCTTC | CASSTRYDREADGYTF
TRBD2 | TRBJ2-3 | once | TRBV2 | TGTGCCAGCCACCGACCGGGTCTAGCGGGACCAGCAGGTGCAGATACGCAGTATTTT | CASHRPGLAGPAGADTQYF
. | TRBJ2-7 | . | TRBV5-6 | TGTGCCAGCAGCTTGGAGAGTTTTTACGAGCAGTACTTC | CASSLESFYEQYF
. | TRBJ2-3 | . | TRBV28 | TGTGCCAGCAGTTCCGCGGGAGATACGCAGTATTTT | CASSSAGDTQYF
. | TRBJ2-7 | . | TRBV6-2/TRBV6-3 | TGTGCCAGCAGTTACGGGGGCTTGTTAGCCTACGAGCAGTACTTC | CASSYGGLLAYEQYF
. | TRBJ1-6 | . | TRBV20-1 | TGCAGTGCTAGTCTACAGGCCTCTAATTCACCCCTCCACTTT | CSASLQASNSPLHF
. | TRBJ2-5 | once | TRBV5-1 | TGCGCCAGCAGCTTGGCGGTTGTGTTCGGGGAACGTCAAGAGACCCAGTACTTC | CASSLAVVFGERQETQYF
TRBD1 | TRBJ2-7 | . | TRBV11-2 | TGTGCCAGCAGCATTGACAGGGGAACATCCTACGAGCAGTACTTC | CASSIDRGTSYEQYF
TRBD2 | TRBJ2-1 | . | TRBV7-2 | TGTGCCAGCAGCCCGGGAGGGCCCGGCAATGAGCAGTTCTTC | CASSPGGPGNEQFF
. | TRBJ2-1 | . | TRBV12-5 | TGTGCTAGTGGTCCCTTACTAGCTAGGTACAATGAGCAGTTCTTC | CASGPLLARYNEQFF
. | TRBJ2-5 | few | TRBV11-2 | TGTGCCAGCAGACGCATTGAGTACCAAGAGACCCAGTACTTC | CASRRIEYQETQYF
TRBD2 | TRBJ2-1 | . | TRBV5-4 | TGTGCCAGCAGCTTGGGACTAGCGGGAGGACTAGAGCAGTTCTTC | CASSLGLAGGLEQFF
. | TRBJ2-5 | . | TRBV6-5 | TGTGCCAGCAGTTACTTCCAGGGTCTTCAAGAGACCCAGTACTTC | CASSYFQGLQETQYF
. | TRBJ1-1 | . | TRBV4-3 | TGCGCCAGCAGCCAAGGGCTGGCGCGGGGGAACACTGAAGCTTTCTTT | CASSQGLARGNTEAFF
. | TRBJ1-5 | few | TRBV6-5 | TGTGCCAGCCAGGGGTATAGCAATCAGCCCCAGCATTTT | CASQGYSNQPQHF